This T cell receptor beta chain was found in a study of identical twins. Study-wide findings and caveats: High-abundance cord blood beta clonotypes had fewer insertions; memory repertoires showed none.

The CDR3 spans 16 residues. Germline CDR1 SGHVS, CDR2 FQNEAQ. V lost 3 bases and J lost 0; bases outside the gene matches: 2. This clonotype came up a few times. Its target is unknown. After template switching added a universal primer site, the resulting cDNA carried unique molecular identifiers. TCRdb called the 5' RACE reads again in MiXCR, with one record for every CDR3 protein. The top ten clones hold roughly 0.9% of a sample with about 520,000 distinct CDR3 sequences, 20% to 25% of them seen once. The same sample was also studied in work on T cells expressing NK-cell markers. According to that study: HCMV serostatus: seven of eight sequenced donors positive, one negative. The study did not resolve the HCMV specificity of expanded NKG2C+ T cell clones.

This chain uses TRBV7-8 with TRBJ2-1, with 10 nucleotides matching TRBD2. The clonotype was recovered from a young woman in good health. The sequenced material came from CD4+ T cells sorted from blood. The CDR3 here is CASSLKREGSYNEQFF. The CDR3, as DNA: TGTGCCAGCAGCTTGAAGCGGGAGGGCTCCTACAATGAGCAGTTCTTC.